This TCR beta chain was captured in a study of blood T cells in healthy people across ages. Per the germline V gene, CDR1 is WSHSY and CDR2 is SAAADI. The CDR3 has 14 residues. Trimming left V 6 bases short and J 0 bases short, with 10 bases between. The study, taken as a whole, reports: It was not possible, with unsorted PBMCs, to conclusively compare naive and antigen-experienced cells.

As for this clonotype: Its antigen remains unknown. This could be a read error, since a much larger clone is one nucleotide away.

A second PCR, run for roughly 7 to 11 cycles, used a sample-barcoded 5' primer plus a J-beta primer mix. TCRdb recomputed calls from the 5' RACE reads with MiXCR, one row per CDR3 protein. This sample has approximately 810,000 distinct CDR3 sequences, with 29% found just once. Sequencing used blood. This receptor was obtained from an elderly woman in good health. The chain carries TRBV10-2 and TRBJ2-3; D remains unclear. The CDR3 protein is CASREILSTDTQYF. The DNA of the CDR3 is TGCGCCAGCAGGGAGATTTTGAGCACAGATACGCAGTATTTT.